These 14 T cell receptor beta chains were sequenced from one sample in a study of blood T cell repertoires in COVID-19. Sequencing was performed with immunoSEQ multiplex PCR; in TCRdb, only in-frame clones are kept and a portion is missing. The sample has more than 200,000 clones; 90% to 95% are singletons. The sequenced material came from PBMCs or T cells enriched from blood (not recorded which). Source of these receptors: a woman younger than 30 who had recovered from COVID-19.

J is TRBJ1-2 and V is TRBV6-5; D unclear. Germline CDR1 MNHEY, CDR2 SVGAGI. Between the trimmed V and J ends, which lost 0 bases and 4 bases, there was a span of 6 bases. CDR3 size: 13 residues. CDR3 region: CASSYSKAYGYTF. CDR3 nucleotides: TGTGCCAGCAGTTACTCTAAAGCCTATGGCTACACCTTC.

The rearrangement uses TRBV29-1 and TRBJ1-1; 8 bases agree with TRBD1. J was trimmed by 6 bases and V by 6 bases; bases with no gene match: 3. Germline V lookup: CDR1 SQVTM, CDR2 ANQGSEA. This CDR3 is 11 amino acids long. CDR3 sequence reads: CSVTGGSEAFF. The DNA for the CDR3 is TGCAGCGTAACAGGGGGTTCTGAAGCTTTCTTT. The full variable domain, its missing parts supplied by reference TRBV29-1 and TRBJ1-1, is SAVISQKPSRDICQRGTSLTIQCQVDSQVTMMFWYRQQPGQSLTLIATANQGSEATYESGFVIDKFPISRPNLTFSTLTVSNMSPEDSSIYLCSVTGGSEAFFGQGTRLTVV.

V is TRBV7-2 and J is TRBJ2-1; tentative D call: TRBD2 (5 bases). V lost 2 bases and J 2 bases, leaving 10 bases between the germline ends. Germline loops: CDR1 SGHTA, CDR2 FQGNSA. This CDR3 has 15 amino acids. CDR3 in amino acids: CASSLTRDTYNEQFF. The CDR3 nucleotides are TGTGCCAGCAGCTTAACTAGGGATACCTACAATGAGCAGTTCTTC.

The chain uses TRBV5-6 and TRBJ1-2; 9 bases agree with TRBD1. The CDR3 contains 13 residues. The trim removed 4 bases at V and 6 bases at J, leaving 4 bases unmatched. CDR1 is SGHDT and CDR2 is YYEEEE in the germline V gene. The CDR3 spells CASSPGTGNGYTF. In DNA form, the CDR3 reads TGTGCCAGCAGCCCGGGGACAGGGAATGGCTACACCTTC.

This rearrangement joins TRBV9 to TRBJ2-1; D not certain. Deletions cut 4 bases from V and 6 bases from J, with 23 bases between. Germline V gene data show CDR1 as SGDLS and CDR2 as YYNGEE. The CDR3 consists of 17 residues. The CDR3: CASSPTTYATNSNEQFF. The CDR3 nucleotides read TGTGCCAGCAGCCCGACGACTTATGCAACAAATTCCAATGAGCAGTTCTTC. The whole variable domain, remainder taken from reference TRBV9 and TRBJ2-1, is DSGVTQTPKHLITATGQRVTLRCSPRSGDLSVYWYQQSLDQGLQFLIQYYNGEERAKGNILERFSAQQFPDLHSELNLSSLELGDSALYFCASSPTTYATNSNEQFFGPGTRLTVL.

This clone was counted once. The rearrangement links TRBV27 to TRBJ2-7, with 10 bases that match TRBD1. V was pared by 5 bases and J by 3 bases, with 25 bases of the junction left unmatched. CDR1 is MNHEY and CDR2 is SMNVEV in the germline V gene (reference sequence). The CDR3 spans 21 residues. CDR3 amino acids: CASSPTTPGQGNAKSYYEQYF. CDR3 sequence (DNA): TGTGCCAGCAGTCCAACCACACCGGGACAGGGGAATGCCAAATCCTACTACGAGCAGTACTTC.

This chain uses TRBV14 with TRBJ1-5; 10 positions match TRBD1. The germline gives CDR1 SGHDN, CDR2 FVKESK. This CDR3 comprises 17 residues. The ends lost 6 bases at V and 0 bases at J; junction bases unmatched: 8. CDR3: CASSKGTGDYSNQPQHF. The CDR3 coding sequence is TGTGCCAGCAGTAAAGGGACAGGGGATTATAGCAATCAGCCCCAGCATTTT. The entire variable domain, with the rest obtained from reference TRBV14 and TRBJ1-5, is as follows: EAGVTQFPSHSVIEKGQTVTLRCDPISGHDNLYWYRRVMGKEIKFLLHFVKESKQDESGMPNNRFLAERTGGTYSTLKVQPAELEDSGVYFCASSKGTGDYSNQPQHFGDGTRLSIL.

The gene calls are TRBV9 and TRBJ2-7, with no clear D. The CDR3 runs 15 residues. Germline CDR1 reads SGDLS; CDR2 reads YYNGEE. With 0 bases removed from V and 2 bases from J, the gap between germline ends came to 12 bases. CDR3 sequence (DNA): TGTGCCAGCAGCGTAGCCCTCGCCTCGGCCTACGAGCAGTACTTC. Translation gives CASSVALASAYEQYF.

This rearrangement joins TRBV28 to TRBJ2-7; 8 bases align to TRBD1. The CDR3 covers 15 residues. The V gene end was trimmed by 2 bases and the J gene end by 3 bases; junction bases not matched to a gene: 6. Germline lookup yields CDR1 MDHEN and CDR2 SYDVKM. The CDR3 sequence: CASSLMTGVDYEQYF. The CDR3 coding sequence is TGTGCCAGCAGTTTAATGACAGGGGTAGACTACGAGCAGTACTTC.

This clone was recorded once. The chain employs TRBV28 and TRBJ1-2; 7 nucleotides agree with TRBD1. This CDR3 is 15 amino acids long. The germline V gene has CDR1 MDHEN and CDR2 SYDVKM. Germline trimming cut 5 bases from V and 4 bases from J; bases unmatched to any gene: 10. This chain's CDR3 is CASSLGGGGFYGYTF. In DNA, the CDR3 is TGTGCCAGCAGTCTAGGTGGAGGGGGCTTCTATGGCTACACCTTC.

The V call is TRBV3-1 (or the pseudogene TRBV3-2), the J call TRBJ2-3; TRBD1 aligns across 8 bases. V lost 6 bases, J lost 2 bases, and 7 bases stayed unmatched. The CDR3 runs 15 residues. Germline V gives CDR1 LGHDT, CDR2 YNNKEL (reference sequence). CDR3 sequence (DNA): TGTGCCAGCAGTCACCGACAGGGGAACACAGATACGCAGTATTTT. Translation gives CASSHRQGNTDTQYF.

The chain couples TRBV5-1 to TRBJ2-3, with a possible D match to TRBD1 (5 bases). The germline V and J ends were trimmed by 2 bases and 3 bases, with 7 bases remaining between them. Germline V lookup: CDR1 SGHRS, CDR2 YFSETQ. This CDR3 region has 13 residues. The CDR3 nucleotides are TGCGCCAGCAGCTTTGGGGCAACAGATACGCAGTATTTT. Protein sequence: CASSFGATDTQYF.

The rearrangement links TRBV5-1 to TRBJ2-1; 7 nucleotides align to TRBD2. CDR3 length: 16 residues. Germline CDR1 is SGHRS and CDR2 is YFSETQ. With V trimmed by 0 bases and J by 13 bases, 16 bases remained unmatched. CDR3 protein: CASSLGPGTTTFGQFF. CDR3 DNA sequence: TGCGCCAGCAGCTTGGGACCCGGGACTACTACTTTTGGACAGTTCTTC.

This clone appeared once. The chain joins TRBV7-2 to TRBJ1-3; the D gene is possibly TRBD1 (5 bases). Germline lookup yields CDR1 SGHTA and CDR2 FQGNSA. V lost 1 base and J 4 bases, leaving 11 bases between the germline ends. The CDR3 consists of 15 residues. CDR3 in DNA: TGTGCCAGCAGCTTAGTCTCAGGGTTCGGAAACACCATATATTTT. Its protein product is CASSLVSGFGNTIYF.